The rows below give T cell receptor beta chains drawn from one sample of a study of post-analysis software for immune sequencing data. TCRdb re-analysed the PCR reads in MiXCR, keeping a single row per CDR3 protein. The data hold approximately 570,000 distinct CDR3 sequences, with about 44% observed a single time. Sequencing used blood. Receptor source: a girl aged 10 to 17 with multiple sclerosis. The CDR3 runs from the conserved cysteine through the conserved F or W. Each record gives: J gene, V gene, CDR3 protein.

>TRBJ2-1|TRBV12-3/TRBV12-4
CASSRLAGGTYNEQFF
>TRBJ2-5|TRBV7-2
CASSKTGLQETQYF
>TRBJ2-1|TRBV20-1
CSAIDPSGRAYNEQFF
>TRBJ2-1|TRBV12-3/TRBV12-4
CASRLKNEQFF
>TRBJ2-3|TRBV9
CASSPGTRGDTQYF
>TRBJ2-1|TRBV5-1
CASSPAVTSGSYNEQFF
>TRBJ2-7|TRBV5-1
CASSSGPLGNEQYF
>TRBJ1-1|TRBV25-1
CASSFRGQGVGNTEAFF
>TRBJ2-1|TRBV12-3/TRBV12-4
CASSDGGLSNEQFF
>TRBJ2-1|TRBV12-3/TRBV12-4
CASSLVRGASNQQFF
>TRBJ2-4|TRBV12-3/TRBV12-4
CASSLGGLFKNIQYF
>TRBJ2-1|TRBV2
CASVSGTSGRPTSYNEQFF
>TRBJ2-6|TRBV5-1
CASSLAGQAISGANVLTF
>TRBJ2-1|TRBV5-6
CASSLQANEQFF
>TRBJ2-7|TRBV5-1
CASSSTGKGVYEQYF
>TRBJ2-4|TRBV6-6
CASTSQGLAKNIQYF
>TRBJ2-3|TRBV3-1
CASSPFAGDTQYF
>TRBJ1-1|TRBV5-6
CASSWAFGQGEAFF
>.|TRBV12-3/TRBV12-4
CASSFRSQETQFF
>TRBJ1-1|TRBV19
CANSMPGPMNTEAFF
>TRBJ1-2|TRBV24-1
CATSATGAHDGYTF
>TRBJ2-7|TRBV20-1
CSAWGLDSYEQYF
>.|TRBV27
CASSLDGGALVETQYF
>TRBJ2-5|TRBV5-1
CASSDSTNHYQETQYF
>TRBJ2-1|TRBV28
CAGSLGREQFF
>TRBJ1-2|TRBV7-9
CASSGGDGNYGYTF
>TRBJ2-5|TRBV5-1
CASSLREGETQYF
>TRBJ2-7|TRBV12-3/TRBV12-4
CASRGQATHYEQYF
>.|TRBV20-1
CSARQGSETQYF
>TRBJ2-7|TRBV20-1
CSASAGGYEQYF
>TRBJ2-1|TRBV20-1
CSAPIISGYNNEQFF
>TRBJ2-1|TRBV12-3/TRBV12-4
CASRTSTSGRQFF
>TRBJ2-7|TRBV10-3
CAISPNRGEQYF
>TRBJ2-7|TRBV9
CACSVDDRGQRYEQYF
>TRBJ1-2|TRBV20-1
CSASLRDRGRRGYTF
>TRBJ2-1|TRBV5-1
CASRLGLAIAYNEQFF
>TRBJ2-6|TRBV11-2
CASSLARSDYSGATVLTF
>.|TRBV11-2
CASSGHYEQYF
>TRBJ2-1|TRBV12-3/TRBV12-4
CAGSPGLGYEQFF
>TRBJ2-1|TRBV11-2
CASSYALPAGRQFF
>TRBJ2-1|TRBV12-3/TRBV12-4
CASSGQANEQFF
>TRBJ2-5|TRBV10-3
CAISAPMVGDEETQYF
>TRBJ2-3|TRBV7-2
CASSRGLGDTQYF
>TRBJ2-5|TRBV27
CASSSGQGIQETQYF
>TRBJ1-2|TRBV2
CASSVWVNYGYTF
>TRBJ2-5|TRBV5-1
CASSLAQGQETQYF
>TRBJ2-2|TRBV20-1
CSASIRRLGEGTGELFF
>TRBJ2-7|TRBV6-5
CASRYQSGPFPYEQYF